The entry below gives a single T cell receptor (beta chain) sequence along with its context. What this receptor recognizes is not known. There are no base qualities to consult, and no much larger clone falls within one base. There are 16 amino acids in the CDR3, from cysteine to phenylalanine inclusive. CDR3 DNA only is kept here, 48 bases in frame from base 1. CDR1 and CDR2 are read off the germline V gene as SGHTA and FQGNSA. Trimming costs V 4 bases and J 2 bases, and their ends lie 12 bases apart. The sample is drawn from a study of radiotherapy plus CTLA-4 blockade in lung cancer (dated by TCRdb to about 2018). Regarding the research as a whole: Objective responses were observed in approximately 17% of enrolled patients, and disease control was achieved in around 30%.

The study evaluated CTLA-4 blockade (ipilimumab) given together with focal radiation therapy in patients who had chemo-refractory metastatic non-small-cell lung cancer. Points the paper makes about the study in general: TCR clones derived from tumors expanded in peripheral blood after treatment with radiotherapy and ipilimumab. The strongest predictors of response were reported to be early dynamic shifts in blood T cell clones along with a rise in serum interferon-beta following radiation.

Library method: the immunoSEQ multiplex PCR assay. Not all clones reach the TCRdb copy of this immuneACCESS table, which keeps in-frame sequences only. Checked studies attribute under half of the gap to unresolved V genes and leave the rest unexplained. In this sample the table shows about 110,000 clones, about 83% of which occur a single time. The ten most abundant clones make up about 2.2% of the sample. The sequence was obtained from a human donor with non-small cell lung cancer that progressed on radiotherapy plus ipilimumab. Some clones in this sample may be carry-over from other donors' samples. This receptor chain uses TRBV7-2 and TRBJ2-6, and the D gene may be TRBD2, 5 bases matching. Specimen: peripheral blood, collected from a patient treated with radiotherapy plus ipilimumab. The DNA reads TGTGCCAGCAGCTGGGAGCTAAGGGCTGGGGCCAACGTCCTGACTTTC. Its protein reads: CASSWELRAGANVLTF.